The rows below give T cell receptor beta chains drawn from one sample of a study of metastatic and nonmetastatic thyroid tumors. TCRdb re-called clones via MiXCR from the PCR reads. The sample holds approximately 15,000 clones, roughly a fifth seen once. What was sequenced was adjacent normal tissue. The source is a female donor with papillary thyroid cancer or a benign thyroid nodule (not recorded which). Some clones in this sample may be carry-over from other donors' samples. Each CDR3 is given with its conserved first and last residue. D genes are given only for firm matches. Part of the rows lack a size; the others show once, few, many or a class for expanded clones.

abundance	v_gene	len	j_gene	d_gene	CDR3nt	CDR3aa
NA	TRBV7-6	19	TRBJ2-6	TRBD1	TGTGCCAGCAGCTTAGAGAAGACAGGGGGTACCTCTGGGGCCAACGTCCTGACTTTC	CASSLEKTGGTSGANVLTF
few	TRBV12-3/TRBV12-4	13	TRBJ1-2	TRBD1	TGTGCCAGCATCCCAGACAGGGGTTATGGCTACACCTTC	CASIPDRGYGYTF
large	TRBV4-3	13	TRBJ1-1	NA	TGCGCCAGCAGCCAAGATTTGGTAACTGAAGCTTTCTTT	CASSQDLVTEAFF
NA	TRBV7-3	15	TRBJ2-1	NA	TGTGCCAGCAGCTTGTACGAGGCGGGATACAATGAGCAGTTCTTC	CASSLYEAGYNEQFF
NA	TRBV11-1	16	TRBJ1-1	NA	TGTGCCAGCAGCTTAACTCAGGGGCGATTGAACACTGAAGCTTTCTTT	CASSLTQGRLNTEAFF
NA	TRBV12-3/TRBV12-4	14	TRBJ1-1	NA	TGTGCCAGCAGTTTAATCCAGGGTATCCCTGAAGCTTTCTTT	CASSLIQGIPEAFF
few	TRBV27	17	TRBJ2-1	TRBD2	TGTGCCAGCAGCCTCCGAGCCAGACTAGCCCTAATGAATGAGCAGTTCTTC	CASSLRARLALMNEQFF
NA	TRBV5-1	13	TRBJ2-5	NA	TGCGCCAGCAGCTTTCCCTCAGAGGAGACCCAGTACTTC	CASSFPSEETQYF
NA	TRBV12-5	15	TRBJ2-7	NA	TGTGCTAGTGGTTTGGAAGGAGGGGGAGCCTACGAGCAGTACTTC	CASGLEGGGAYEQYF
NA	TRBV5-1	14	TRBJ2-3	TRBD2	TGCGCCAGCAGCTTGGGAGCGGGGGCTAGTGCGCAGTATTTT	CASSLGAGASAQYF
few	TRBV28	13	TRBJ2-3	NA	TGTGCCAGCAGCCCTGGAGGTCCAGATACGCAGTATTTT	CASSPGGPDTQYF
NA	TRBV6-1	14	TRBJ1-2	NA	TGTGCCAGCATGAGTCCAGGAACTAACTATGGCTACACCTTC	CASMSPGTNYGYTF
NA	TRBV10-3	14	TRBJ2-3	TRBD2	TGTGCCATCAGTGATCAGCTAGCGGGGAATACACAGTATTTT	CAISDQLAGNTQYF
few	TRBV20-1	15	TRBJ2-3	NA	TGCAGTGCTAGAGACAGGGTTAAAGGCACAGATACGCAGTATTTT	CSARDRVKGTDTQYF
once	TRBV13	13	TRBJ2-5	NA	TGTGCCAGCAGCTTGGAGGAGGATGAGACCCAGTACTTC	CASSLEEDETQYF
NA	TRBV9	17	TRBJ1-1	TRBD1	TGTTCCGGCAGCATCCACAGGGGCGGTCCGGGGAACACTGAAGCTTTCTTT	CSGSIHRGGPGNTEAFF
once	TRBV20-1	16	TRBJ2-1	TRBD2	TGCAGTGCGACTCGAATAGGGACTAGCAGTTTGGATGAGCAGTTCTTC	CSATRIGTSSLDEQFF
NA	TRBV28	14	TRBJ2-7	TRBD2	TGTGCCAGCAGTTTAGTCAGCGGGAGATACGAGCAGTACTTC	CASSLVSGRYEQYF
NA	TRBV6-2/TRBV6-3	17	TRBJ2-6	TRBD2	TGTGTCAGCGGGGGGGACCTTTCCCTCTCTGGGGCCAACGTCCTGACTTTC	CVSGGDLSLSGANVLTF
few	TRBV13	19	TRBJ2-3	NA	TGTGCCAGCAGCACTAGACAGGGGATCTCTAGCGGGATCACAGATACGCAGTATTTT	CASSTRQGISSGITDTQYF
NA	TRBV9	11	TRBJ2-3	NA	TGTGCCAGCAGTGACCCGAAAGGGCTGTATTTT	CASSDPKGLYF
NA	TRBV27	15	TRBJ1-2	TRBD1	TGTGCCAGCAGTATCCGACAGGGGACTGACTATGGCTACACCTTC	CASSIRQGTDYGYTF
NA	TRBV6-6	13	TRBJ1-1	NA	TGTGCCAGCAGTTACGGGCGAGTCACTGAAGCTTTCTTT	CASSYGRVTEAFF
NA	TRBV24-1	14	TRBJ1-5	NA	TGTGCCACCGGAGAGGGGTCTAGCAATCAGCCCCAGCATTTT	CATGEGSSNQPQHF
NA	TRBV9	15	TRBJ2-1	NA	TGTGCCAGCAGCTCCCACGGGTCCTCCTACAATGAGCAGTTCTTC	CASSSHGSSYNEQFF
few	TRBV20-1	16	TRBJ1-5	TRBD1	TGCAGTGTGCGGCCCAGACGGGACAGCCTGAATCAGCCCCAGCATTTT	CSVRPRRDSLNQPQHF
NA	TRBV24-1	17	TRBJ2-2	TRBD1	TGTGCCACCAGTGAACAGGGGCGGTGGACGAACACCGGGGAGCTGTTTTTT	CATSEQGRWTNTGELFF
NA	TRBV5-5	13	TRBJ2-5	NA	TGTGCCAGCAGCTTGAACGTTTGGGAGACCCAGTACTTC	CASSLNVWETQYF
few	TRBV6-2/TRBV6-3	13	TRBJ1-2	NA	TGTGCCAGCAGTTATGGATTCAACTATGGCTACACCTTC	CASSYGFNYGYTF
few	TRBV27	14	TRBJ1-2	TRBD1	TGTGCCAGCAGTTTTTCCGGGACAGGGGTCGGCTACACCTTC	CASSFSGTGVGYTF
few	TRBV6-4	15	TRBJ2-1	TRBD2	TGTGCCAGCAGTCCCGGACTAGCTTTAATCGATGAGCAGTTCTTC	CASSPGLALIDEQFF
few	TRBV19	13	TRBJ1-1	NA	TGTGCCAGTATCGCAAAATTGAACACTGAAGCTTTCTTT	CASIAKLNTEAFF
few	TRBV30	13	TRBJ1-2	NA	TGTGCCTGGAGTGGTAGTCAGCGCGGTGGCTACACCTTC	CAWSGSQRGGYTF
NA	TRBV18	16	TRBJ2-2	TRBD1	TGTGCCAGCTCACCGACCGACAGGGTTCTCACCGGGGAGCTGTTTTTT	CASSPTDRVLTGELFF
few	TRBV6-2/TRBV6-3	12	TRBJ2-1	NA	TGTGCCAGCAGCCATAGGAAAAATGAGCAGTTCTTC	CASSHRKNEQFF
few	TRBV2	12	TRBJ1-2	NA	TGTGCCAGCACCCGGGACGGATCGCTTGGAACCTTC	CASTRDGSLGTF
NA	TRBV5-1	15	TRBJ1-2	TRBD1	TGCGCCAGCAGCTTGGAACCGGGGACAGCCTATGGCTACACCTTC	CASSLEPGTAYGYTF
NA	TRBV2	15	TRBJ2-7	NA	TGTGCCAGCAGTTCTCGATCGGTCCTGGCCTACGAGCAGTACTTC	CASSSRSVLAYEQYF
NA	TRBV15	15	TRBJ1-3	NA	TGTGCCACCAGCAGAGATGTGGGGGCTGGAAACACCATATATTTT	CATSRDVGAGNTIYF
once	TRBV5-5	14	TRBJ2-7	TRBD1	TGTGCCAGCAGTAGGGACAGTAGCTCCTACGAGCAGTACTTC	CASSRDSSSYEQYF
NA	TRBV9	15	TRBJ2-7	TRBD2	TGTGCCAGCAGCCCCTCTGGACTAGCGATCTACGAGCAGTACTTC	CASSPSGLAIYEQYF
NA	TRBV3-1	13	TRBJ1-1	NA	TGTGCCAGCAGCCAGGGAACCGGGATTCAAGCTTTCTTT	CASSQGTGIQAFF
few	TRBV2	13	TRBJ1-2	TRBD1	TGTGCCAGCACTAGGGGGCTCGGCGATGGCTACACCTTC	CASTRGLGDGYTF
NA	TRBV28	16	TRBJ2-7	TRBD2	TGTGCCAGCAGTTTGGTCGGACTAGCGGGATTCTACGAGCAGTACTTC	CASSLVGLAGFYEQYF
few	TRBV6-5	13	TRBJ2-5	NA	TGTGCCAGCAGTTACACTAGACCAGGGGCCCAGTACTTC	CASSYTRPGAQYF
few	TRBV11-2	17	TRBJ2-2	TRBD2	TGTGCCAGCAGCTTAGGTCGGCAGCGGGGGGGAACCGGGGAGCTGTTTTTT	CASSLGRQRGGTGELFF
few	TRBV5-5	15	TRBJ2-7	TRBD1	TGTGCCAGCAGCTTACGCGGGACAGGCCCCTACGAGCAGTACTTC	CASSLRGTGPYEQYF
few	TRBV5-6	12	TRBJ1-2	NA	TGTGCCAGCAGGGTTAGAGGCGTTGACTACACCTTC	CASRVRGVDYTF
many	TRBV19	10	TRBJ1-6	NA	TGTGCCAGTAGAGGGACAACACTCCACTTT	CASRGTTLHF
few	TRBV24-1	13	TRBJ2-2	NA	TGTGCCACCAGCCCGGGAGAGTTCGGGGAGCTGTTTTTT	CATSPGEFGELFF
NA	TRBV20-1	14	TRBJ1-2	TRBD1	TGCAGTGCGATAGGACAGGGGGCGGAATATGGCTACACCTTC	CSAIGQGAEYGYTF
few	TRBV19	15	TRBJ1-5	NA	TGTGCCAGTAAGGGATTACAGGGCCCCGATCAGCCCCAGCATTTT	CASKGLQGPDQPQHF
NA	TRBV11-3	15	TRBJ1-2	NA	TGTGCCAGCAGCCCGGGCGGGGGCATTAACTATGGCTACACCTTC	CASSPGGGINYGYTF
medium-sized	TRBV6-1	18	TRBJ2-6	NA	TGTGCCAGCAGTGAACTCCGGACAGTTTTATCCGGGGCCAACGTCCTGACTTTC	CASSELRTVLSGANVLTF
few	TRBV6-1	15	TRBJ2-7	TRBD1	TGTGCCAGCAGCCAATATGGACAGGTTATGGTCGAGCAGTACTTC	CASSQYGQVMVEQYF